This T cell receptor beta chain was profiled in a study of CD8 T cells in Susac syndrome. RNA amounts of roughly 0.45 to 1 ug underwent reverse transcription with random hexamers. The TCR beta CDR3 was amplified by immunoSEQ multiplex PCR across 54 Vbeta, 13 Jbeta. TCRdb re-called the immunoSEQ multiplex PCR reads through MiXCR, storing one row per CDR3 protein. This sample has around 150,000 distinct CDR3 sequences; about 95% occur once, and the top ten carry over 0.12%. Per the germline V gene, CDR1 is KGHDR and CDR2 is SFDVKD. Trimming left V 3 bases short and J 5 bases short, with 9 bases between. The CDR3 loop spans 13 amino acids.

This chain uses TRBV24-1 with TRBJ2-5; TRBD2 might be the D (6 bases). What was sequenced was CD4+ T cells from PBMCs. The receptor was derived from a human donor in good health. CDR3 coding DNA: TGTGCCACCAGTGATGCGGGGAGGGAGACCCAGTACTTC. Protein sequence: CATSDAGRETQYF.